This TCR beta chain derives from a study of OX40 agonist ivuxolimab in advanced cancers. For the wider study: Ivuxolimab was a fully human IgG2 agonistic monoclonal antibody targeting the costimulatory receptor OX40 (CD134). Intravenous ivuxolimab was administered to patients every 2 weeks at six dose levels: 0.01, 0.1, 0.3, 1.5, 3 and 10 mg/kg. Among the roughly 50 dose-escalation patients, approximately 20 had hepatocellular carcinoma, 15 or so melanoma, 9 renal cell carcinoma and 9 head and neck cancer. The dose-escalation cohort was 82.7% male with a mean age of approximately 60 years, ranging from roughly 23 to 79. Patients were allowed to have had prior anti-PD-1, anti-PD-L1 or anti-CTLA-4 therapy, and approximately 40% of the dose-escalation patients had been treated with checkpoint inhibitors. Partial responses occurred in three dose-escalation patients: two with cutaneous melanoma and one with hepatocellular carcinoma. The point of sequencing TCRbeta in the periphery was to test whether ivuxolimab changed TCR sequence diversity and drove clonal T-cell expansion. The paper reports the monotherapy dose-escalation portion (N of about 47 patients) of the phase I ivuxolimab trial.

Findings and caveats that apply to the study as a whole: The antigen specificity of the clonally expanded peripheral T cells was not determined. Low levels of normalized T-cell clonal expansion were also shown by some nonresponding patients. On average, CD8+ T cells showed more expanded clones than CD4+ T cells after ivuxolimab. At doses of 0.1 to 3.0 mg/kg, clonal expansion of both CD4+ and CD8+ T cells in blood was seen between baseline and week 6. In the 0.1-3.0 mg/kg groups, partial responders had among the lowest normalized peripheral clonal expansion, particularly in CD8+ T cells.

About this clone itself: Its antigen is still unknown. No base quality information exists; no much larger clone differs at one position.

Patients with autoimmune disease history or receiving systemic immunosuppression were excluded from the trial. In every dose cohort, peripheral blood was drawn for TCR sequencing at baseline, cycle 4 day 1, and cycle 7 day 1. The samples were taken from a phase I, first-in-human, multicenter, open-label dose-escalation trial of ivuxolimab. Adults with locally advanced or metastatic head and neck squamous cell, hepatocellular, melanoma or renal cell carcinoma were enrolled in the trial. Before TCR sequencing, CD4+ T cells and CD8+ T cells from peripheral blood were sorted into separate populations. V is clipped by 10 bases and J by 5 bases, and the sequence between their germline boundaries is 24 bases long. CDR1 SNHLY and CDR2 FYNNEI were looked up in the germline V gene. The cysteine opens and the phenylalanine closes a CDR3 of 15 amino acids. Just CDR3 DNA is preserved here, 45 bases in frame from base 1.

Genomic DNA was isolated from the sorted cells so that the TCRbeta CDR3 region could be sequenced. TCRbeta CDR3 regions were sequenced using the immunoSEQ Assay. Here the immuneACCESS table is served through TCRdb, limited to in-frame sequences with V and J called. Missing clones are a known gap in these copies; in checked studies unresolved V genes cover under half, and the rest lacks a known reason. The sample table contains about 21,000 clones; only one count was recorded for roughly 83% of them. The ten biggest clones cover 30% to 40% of the sample. The specimen comprised CD4+ or CD8+ T cells sorted from blood, sampled in a trial of the OX40 agonist ivuxolimab. This clonotype was obtained from an adult with an advanced solid tumor such as melanoma, head and neck, liver or kidney cancer. This sequence uses TRBV2 and TRBJ2-7; the D gene cannot be named for sure. The base sequence is TGTGCCACCCAGACGGGTCGTCACGGGTGGGACGAGCAGTACTTC. The translation is CATQTGRHGWDEQYF.